The 18 T cell receptor beta chains in this list originate from one sample, sequenced in a study of cytomegalovirus exposure and HLA in healthy donors. A multiplex PCR was run with 60 Vbeta primers and 13 Jbeta primers. TCRdb's table, derived via immunoSEQ multiplex PCR, lists solely in-frame clones and lacks some. The table records 150,000 to 200,000 clones, around 82% of them present only once. The sequenced material came from PBMCs. The source is a woman in her 30s in good health and CMV-seropositive.

This chain uses TRBV10-2 with TRBJ2-1, with 11 nucleotides matching TRBD2. CDR1 WSHSY and CDR2 SAAADI come from the germline V gene. This CDR3 has 14 residues. Trimming cost V 8 bases and J 4 bases; bases outside gene matches: 4. The CDR3 nucleotides read TGCGCCAGCGCCCGACTAGCGGGGTACAATGAGCAGTTCTTC. It codes for CASARLAGYNEQFF.

The V gene is TRBV19, the J gene TRBJ1-1; D is ambiguous. CDR1 is LNHDA and CDR2 is SQIVND in the germline V gene (reference sequence). The CDR3 length is 14 residues. V was shortened by 7 bases and J by 0 bases, with 12 bases between the two germline ends. CDR3 in amino acids: CASTPSALNTEAFF. CDR3 DNA: TGTGCCAGTACCCCCAGCGCTTTGAACACTGAAGCTTTCTTT.

The chain carries TRBV6-1 and TRBJ2-7, with D maybe TRBD1 (5 bases). Trimming removed 5 bases at V and 3 bases at J, with 11 bases between. Germline CDR1 and CDR2: MNHNS and SASEGT. The CDR3 has 13 residues. The CDR3 bases are TGTGCCAGCAGTCCAGGACAAAGCTACGAGCAGTACTTC. Encoded protein: CASSPGQSYEQYF.

V is TRBV5-6 and J is TRBJ2-5; D unclear. The DNA end favors TRBJ2-7, so the J call may be wrong. This CDR3 comprises 11 residues. Looked up from germline, CDR1 is SGHDT and CDR2 is YYEEEE. CDR3 DNA: TGTGCCAGCAGCTTGGGTATCGAGCAGTACTTC. This codes for CASSLGIEQYF.

The CDR3 nucleotides are TGTGCCAGCAGGCAGGGGGCTGTAGATACGCAGTATTTT. Its protein is CASRQGAVDTQYF. The V gene is TRBV6-5, the J gene TRBJ2-3; 8 positions agree with TRBD1. The CDR3 runs to 13 residues. Germline loops: CDR1 MNHEY, CDR2 SVGAGI. Losses at the gene ends were 6 bases for V and 5 bases for J; bases not matched to a gene: 4.

V usage is TRBV27 and J usage is TRBJ1-6; no firm D call. This CDR3 spans 13 amino acids. The germline CDR1 and CDR2 sequences are MNHEY and SMNVEV (reference sequence). The germline V and J ends were trimmed by 8 bases and 0 bases, with 5 bases remaining between them. The CDR3 protein is CASSSSYNSPLHF. The CDR3 region has the DNA TGTGCCAGCTCGAGCTCCTATAATTCACCCCTCCACTTT.

The chain is built from TRBV7-2 and TRBJ2-5; 10 bases are shared with TRBD2. The CDR3 runs to 15 residues. V was clipped by 5 bases and J by 5 bases; unmatched bases: 8. Germline CDR1 reads SGHTA; CDR2 reads FQGNSA. The CDR3 protein is CASSQGSGGAETQYF. The CDR3 DNA follows: TGTGCCAGCAGCCAGGGCAGCGGGGGGGCGGAGACCCAGTACTTC.

This clone was counted once. This chain joins TRBV27 and TRBJ1-4; D remains ambiguous. This CDR3 is built from 15 residues. The germline V gene encodes CDR1 MNHEY and CDR2 SMNVEV (reference sequence). V was clipped by 1 base and J by 4 bases, with 10 bases between them. This chain's CDR3 is CASSLLRASNEKLFF. DNA of the CDR3: TGTGCCAGCAGTTTATTGAGGGCTAGTAATGAAAAACTGTTTTTT.

The rearrangement links TRBV19 to TRBJ2-1; D may be TRBD1 (6 bases). This CDR3 contains 14 residues. Germline CDR1 LNHDA, CDR2 SQIVND (reference sequence). Between the trimmed V and J ends, which lost 5 bases and 13 bases, there was a span of 21 bases. The CDR3, as DNA: TGTGCCAGTAGTCCCTCTGTAGCAGGGGCAGCTCAGTTCTTC. Translation gives CASSPSVAGAAQFF.

V is TRBV5-4 and J is TRBJ1-1, with TRBD1 matching over 9 bases. Germline CDR1 SGHNT, CDR2 YYREEE (reference sequence). The length of the CDR3 is 14 residues. J lost 3 bases, V lost 3 bases, and 3 bases had no gene match. This CDR3 is CASSSTGGYTEAFF. DNA for the CDR3: TGTGCCAGCAGCTCGACAGGGGGTTACACTGAAGCTTTCTTT.

CDR3 nucleotide sequence: TGTGCCAGCCTTAATGTACGGGACAACTCCTACGAGCAGTACTTC. Translation: CASLNVRDNSYEQYF. The chain employs TRBV6-5 and TRBJ2-7, with a tentative D call TRBD1 (6 bases). CDR3 length: 15 amino acids. Trimming removed 8 bases at V and 0 bases at J, with 17 bases between. Germline lookup yields CDR1 MNHEY and CDR2 SVGAGI.

Worth noting for this clone: Other DNA sequences of this sample code for an identical CDR3. V usage is TRBV11-2 and J usage is TRBJ2-7; TRBD2 matches 12 bases. The CDR3 consists of 15 residues. Trimming removed 5 bases from V and 1 base from J; junction bases left unmatched: 3. Germline assignment: CDR1 SGHAT and CDR2 FQNNGV. For the CDR3, the DNA is TGTGCCAGCAGCACCGGACTAGCGGGGTCCTACGAGCAGTACTTC. It specifies CASSTGLAGSYEQYF.

This clone turned up a few times. The CDR3 DNA follows: TGTGCCAGCATTTCCTCTAACGCTGCGGGGGCTGAAGCTTTCTTT. It codes for CASISSNAAGAEAFF. The gene calls are TRBV2 and TRBJ1-1; tentative D call: TRBD1 (5 bases). The CDR3 spans 15 residues. CDR1 is SNHLY and CDR2 is FYNNEI in the germline V gene. Trimming pared 7 bases from V and 6 bases from J, leaving 21 bases between.

The chain links TRBV7-2 to TRBJ2-7, with unresolved D. The CDR3 spans 11 residues. Trimming shortened V by 3 bases and J by 5 bases, and 5 bases separated the two germline ends. Germline loops: CDR1 SGHTA, CDR2 FQGNSA. The CDR3 loop reads CASSLSHEQYF. In nucleotides, the CDR3 is TGTGCCAGCAGCTTGAGCCACGAGCAGTACTTC.

A single count supports this clone. The chain joins TRBV27 to TRBJ2-7, with TRBD1 matching 8 bases. The ends lost 5 bases at V and 1 base at J; junction bases unmatched: 7. Germline-derived CDR1 and CDR2 are MNHEY and SMNVEV (reference sequence). CDR3 length: 15 amino acids. DNA of the CDR3: TGTGCCAGCAGTAGACAGGGACAGGTGTCCTACGAGCAGTACTTC. Translation: CASSRQGQVSYEQYF.

The chain combines TRBV9 with TRBJ1-3; weak D call: TRBD1 (6 bases). This CDR3 comprises 15 residues. From germline, CDR1 is SGDLS and CDR2 YYNGEE. Between the trimmed V and J ends, which lost 0 bases and 0 bases, there was a span of 7 bases. The CDR3 DNA is TGTGCCAGCAGCGTAGAAGGGGGCTCTGGAAACACCATATATTTT. Its translation is CASSVEGGSGNTIYF. Full variable domain (missing parts from reference TRBV9 and TRBJ1-3): DSGVTQTPKHLITATGQRVTLRCSPRSGDLSVYWYQQSLDQGLQFLIQYYNGEERAKGNILERFSAQQFPDLHSELNLSSLELGDSALYFCASSVEGGSGNTIYFGEGSWLTVV.

On this clone: The sample contains more than one DNA sequence encoding this CDR3. The V and J genes are TRBV11-3 and TRBJ1-6; possibly TRBD1 for D (5 bases). Germline V gives CDR1 SGHNT, CDR2 YENEEA. This CDR3 has 16 amino acids. Trimming pared 5 bases from V and 1 base from J, leaving 12 bases between. In nucleotides, the CDR3 is TGTGCCAGCAGCCAAAGGGGAGGGTCCTATAATTCACCCCTCCACTTT. It specifies CASSQRGGSYNSPLHF.

This clone has just a few counts. DNA for the CDR3: TGTGCCAGCAGCTCGACAGGGGGCGTCAACTATGGCTACACCTTC. It specifies CASSSTGGVNYGYTF. The V and J genes are TRBV7-9 and TRBJ1-2, with TRBD1 matching over 10 bases. Germline CDR1 reads SEHNR; CDR2 reads FQNEAQ (reference sequence). This CDR3 has 15 residues. J was trimmed by 2 bases and V by 4 bases; bases with no gene match: 4.